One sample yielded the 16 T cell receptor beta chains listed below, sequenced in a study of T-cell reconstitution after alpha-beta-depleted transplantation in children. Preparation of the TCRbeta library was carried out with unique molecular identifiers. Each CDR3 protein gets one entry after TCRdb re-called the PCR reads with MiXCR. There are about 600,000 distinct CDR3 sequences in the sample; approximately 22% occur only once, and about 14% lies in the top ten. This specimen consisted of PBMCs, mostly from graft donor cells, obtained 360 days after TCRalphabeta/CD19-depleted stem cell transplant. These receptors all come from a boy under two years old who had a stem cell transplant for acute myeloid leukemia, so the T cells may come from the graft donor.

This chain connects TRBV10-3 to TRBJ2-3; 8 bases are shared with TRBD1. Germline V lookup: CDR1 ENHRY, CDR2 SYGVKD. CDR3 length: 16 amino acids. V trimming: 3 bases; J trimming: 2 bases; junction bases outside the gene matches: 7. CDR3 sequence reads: CAISDPGQGYTDTQYF. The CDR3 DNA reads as TGTGCCATCAGTGACCCTGGACAGGGATACACAGATACGCAGTATTTT.

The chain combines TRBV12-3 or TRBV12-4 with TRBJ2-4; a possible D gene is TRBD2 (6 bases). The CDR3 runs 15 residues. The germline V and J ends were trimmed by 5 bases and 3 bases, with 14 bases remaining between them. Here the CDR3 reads CASSSGYLDKNIQYF. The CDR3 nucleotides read TGTGCCAGCAGTAGCGGGTATTTGGACAAAAACATTCAGTACTTC.

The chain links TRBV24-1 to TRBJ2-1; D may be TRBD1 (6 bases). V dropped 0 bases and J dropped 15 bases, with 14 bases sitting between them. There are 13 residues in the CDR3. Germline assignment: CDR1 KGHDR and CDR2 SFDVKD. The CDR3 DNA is TGTGCCACCAGTGATTTGGGGTCGCAGGGGCTGTTCTTC. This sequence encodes CATSDLGSQGLFF.

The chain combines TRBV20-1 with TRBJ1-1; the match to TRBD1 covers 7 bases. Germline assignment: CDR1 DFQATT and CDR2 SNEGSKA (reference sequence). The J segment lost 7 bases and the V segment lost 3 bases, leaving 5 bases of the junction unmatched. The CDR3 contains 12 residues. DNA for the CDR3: TGCAGTGCTAGGAAGGGGACAGTTGAAGCTTTCTTT. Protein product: CSARKGTVEAFF.

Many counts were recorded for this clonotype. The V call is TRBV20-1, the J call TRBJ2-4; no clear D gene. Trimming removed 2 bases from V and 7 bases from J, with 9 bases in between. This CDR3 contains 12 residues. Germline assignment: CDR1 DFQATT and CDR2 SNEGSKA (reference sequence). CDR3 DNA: TGCAGTGCTAGACCGGCCCAGAACATTCAGTACTTC. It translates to CSARPAQNIQYF.

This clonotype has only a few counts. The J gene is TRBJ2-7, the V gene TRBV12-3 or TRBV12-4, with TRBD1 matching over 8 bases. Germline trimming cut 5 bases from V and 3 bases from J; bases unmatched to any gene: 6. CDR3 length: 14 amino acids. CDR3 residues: CASSKTGVHYEQYF. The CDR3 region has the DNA TGTGCCAGCAGTAAGACAGGGGTCCACTACGAGCAGTACTTC.

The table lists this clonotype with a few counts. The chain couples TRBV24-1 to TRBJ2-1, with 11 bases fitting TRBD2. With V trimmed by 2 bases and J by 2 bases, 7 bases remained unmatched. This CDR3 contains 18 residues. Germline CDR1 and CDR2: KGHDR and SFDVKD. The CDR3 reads CATSDSLLAGATYNEQFF. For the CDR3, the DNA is TGTGCCACCAGTGATTCCCTACTAGCGGGGGCGACCTACAATGAGCAGTTCTTC.

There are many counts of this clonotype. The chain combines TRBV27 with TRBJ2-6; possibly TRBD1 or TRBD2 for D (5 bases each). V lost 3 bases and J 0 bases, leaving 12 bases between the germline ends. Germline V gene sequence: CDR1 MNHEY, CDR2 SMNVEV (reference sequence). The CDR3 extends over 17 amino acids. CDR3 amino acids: CASSFEGTSSGANVLTF. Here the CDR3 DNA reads TGTGCCAGCAGTTTCGAAGGGACCTCCTCTGGGGCCAACGTCCTGACTTTC.

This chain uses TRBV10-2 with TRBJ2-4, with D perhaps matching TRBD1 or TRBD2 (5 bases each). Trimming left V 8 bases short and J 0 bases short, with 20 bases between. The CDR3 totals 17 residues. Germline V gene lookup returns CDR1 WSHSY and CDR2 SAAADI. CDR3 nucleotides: TGCGCCAGCGGGGACCGAACGGGTCCTCTAGCCAAAAACATTCAGTACTTC. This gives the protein CASGDRTGPLAKNIQYF.

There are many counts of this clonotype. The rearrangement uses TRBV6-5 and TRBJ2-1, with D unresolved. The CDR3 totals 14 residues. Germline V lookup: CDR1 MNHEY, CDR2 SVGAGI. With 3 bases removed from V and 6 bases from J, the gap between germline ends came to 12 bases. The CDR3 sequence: CASSYGRPSNEQFF. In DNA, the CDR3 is TGTGCCAGCAGTTATGGTCGGCCATCCAATGAGCAGTTCTTC.

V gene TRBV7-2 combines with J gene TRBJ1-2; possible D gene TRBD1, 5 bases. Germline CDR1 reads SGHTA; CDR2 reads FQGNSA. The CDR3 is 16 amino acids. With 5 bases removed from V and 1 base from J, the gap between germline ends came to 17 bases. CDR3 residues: CASSQGLASINYGYTF. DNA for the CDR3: TGTGCCAGCAGCCAGGGTTTAGCCTCCATTAACTATGGCTACACCTTC.

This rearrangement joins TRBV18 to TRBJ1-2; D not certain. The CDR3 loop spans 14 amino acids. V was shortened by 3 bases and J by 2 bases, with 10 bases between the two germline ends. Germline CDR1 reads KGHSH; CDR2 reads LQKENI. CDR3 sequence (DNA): TGTGCCAGCTCACCCACACGCCCGAACTATGGCTACACCTTC. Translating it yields CASSPTRPNYGYTF. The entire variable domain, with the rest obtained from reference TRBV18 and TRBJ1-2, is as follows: NAGVMQNPRHLVRRRGQEARLRCSPMKGHSHVYWYRQLPEEGLKFMVYLQKENIIDESGMPKERFSAEFPKEGPSILRIQQVVRGDSAAYFCASSPTRPNYGYTFGSGTRLTVV.

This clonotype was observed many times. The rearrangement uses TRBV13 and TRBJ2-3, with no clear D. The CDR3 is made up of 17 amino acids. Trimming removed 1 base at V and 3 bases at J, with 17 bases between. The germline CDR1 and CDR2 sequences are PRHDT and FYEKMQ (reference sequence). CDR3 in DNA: TGTGCCAGCAGCTTAGTGGCTACCCACCGCCCGACAGATACGCAGTATTTT. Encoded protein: CASSLVATHRPTDTQYF. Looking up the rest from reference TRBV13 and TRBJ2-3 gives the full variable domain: AAGVIQSPRHLIKEKRETATLKCYPIPRHDTVYWYQQGPGQDPQFLISFYEKMQSDKGSIPDRFSAQQFSDYHSELNMSSLELGDSALYFCASSLVATHRPTDTQYFGPGTRLTVL.

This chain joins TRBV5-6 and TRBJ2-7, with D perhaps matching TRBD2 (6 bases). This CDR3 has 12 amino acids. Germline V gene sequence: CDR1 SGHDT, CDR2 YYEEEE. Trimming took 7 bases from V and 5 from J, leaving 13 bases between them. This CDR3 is CASLTGENEQYF. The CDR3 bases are TGTGCCAGCCTCACGGGGGAAAACGAGCAGTACTTC.

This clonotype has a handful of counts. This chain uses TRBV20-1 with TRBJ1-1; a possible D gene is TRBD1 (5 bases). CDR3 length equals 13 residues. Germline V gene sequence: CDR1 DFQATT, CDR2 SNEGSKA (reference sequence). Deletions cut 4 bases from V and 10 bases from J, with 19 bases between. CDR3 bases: TGCAGTGCTACCCTCCCCGGGGGTAAGGGAGCTTTCTTT. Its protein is CSATLPGGKGAFF.

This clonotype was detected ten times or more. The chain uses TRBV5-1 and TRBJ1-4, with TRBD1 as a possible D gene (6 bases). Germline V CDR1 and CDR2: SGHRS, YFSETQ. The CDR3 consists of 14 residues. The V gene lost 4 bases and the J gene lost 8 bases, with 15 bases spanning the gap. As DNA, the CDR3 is TGCGCCAGCAGCCCCGGACAGACGCCGGAAAAACTGTTTTTT. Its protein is CASSPGQTPEKLFF.